The present T cell receptor (beta chain) was sequenced within a study of regulatory T cells in long-lasting Graves disease. Study-wide results and caveats: With a small sample size, accuracy may have been reduced. For persistent Graves' patients, TCR diversity was lower than for newly diagnosed ones.

For TCR beta, libraries came from iRepertoire HTBI primers and Arm-PCR of CDR3 regions. TCRdb re-called the multiplex PCR reads with MiXCR, one entry per CDR3 protein. This table has approximately 480,000 distinct CDR3 sequences, 16% appearing once. Documented time point: newly diagnosed GD, antithyroid drugs for less than 3 months. Isolated PBMC RNA provided the starting material for the TCR library. Blood from the periphery, 8 to 9.5 milliliters in all, was drawn into EDTA tubes. This clonotype was seen repeatedly, ten times or more. Its target is unknown. These records were also assigned to another study, of T cells in Graves' hyperthyroidism and ophthalmopathy. That work contributes: The primer set for the first-round RT-PCR of the TCR CDR3 was HTBI.

Sample: peripheral blood mononuclear cells (PBMCs), taken at new diagnosis, from a patient treated with antithyroid drugs. The TCR sequence derives from a man between 35 and 55 years old with Graves disease.

CDR3 residues: CASSQDLRGYTF. CDR3 bases: TGTGCCAGCAGCCAAGATCTGAGGGGCTACACCTTC. V is TRBV3-1 and J is TRBJ1-2; D call uncertain. Germline CDR1 and CDR2: LGHDT and YNNKEL (reference sequence). The V gene lost 0 bases and the J gene lost 8 bases, with 7 bases spanning the gap. CDR3 length: 12 amino acids. Based on the CDR3 plus reference TRBV3-1 and TRBJ1-2, the full variable domain is DTAVSQTPKYLVTQMGNDKSIKCEQNLGHDTMYWYKQDSKKFLKIMFSYNNKELIINETVPNRFSPKSPDKAHLNLHINSLELGDSAVYFCASSQDLRGYTFGSGTRLTVV.